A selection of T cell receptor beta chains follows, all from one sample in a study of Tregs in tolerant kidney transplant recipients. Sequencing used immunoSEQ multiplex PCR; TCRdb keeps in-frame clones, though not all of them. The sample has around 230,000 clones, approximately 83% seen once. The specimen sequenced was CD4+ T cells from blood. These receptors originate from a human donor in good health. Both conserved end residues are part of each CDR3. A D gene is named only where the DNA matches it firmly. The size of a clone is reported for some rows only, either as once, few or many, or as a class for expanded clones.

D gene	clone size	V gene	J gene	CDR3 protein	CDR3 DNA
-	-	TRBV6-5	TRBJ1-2	CASSYGGNYGYTF	TGTGCCAGCAGTTACGGTGGAAACTATGGCTACACCTTC
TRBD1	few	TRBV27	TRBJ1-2	CASSLRDRGGNGYTF	TGTGCCAGCAGTCTCCGGGACAGGGGTGGTAATGGCTACACCTTC
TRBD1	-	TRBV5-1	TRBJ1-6	CASRMDRGHSPLHF	TGCGCCAGCAGAATGGACAGGGGGCATTCACCCCTCCACTTT
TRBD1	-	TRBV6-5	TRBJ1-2	CASSLTGTNYGYTF	TGTGCCAGCAGTCTGACAGGGACTAACTATGGCTACACCTTC
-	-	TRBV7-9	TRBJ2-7	CASSLSTGEQYF	TGTGCCAGCAGCTTAAGCACTGGCGAGCAGTACTTC
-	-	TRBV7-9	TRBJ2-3	CASSPLSGTQYF	TGTGCCAGCAGCCCGTTATCTGGTACGCAGTATTTT
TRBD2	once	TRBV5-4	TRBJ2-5	CASSSGLAGVQGETQYF	TGTGCCAGCAGCTCGGGACTAGCGGGGGTCCAGGGGGAGACCCAGTACTTC
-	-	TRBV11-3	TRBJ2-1	CASSLGGLSYNEQFF	TGTGCCAGCAGCTTAGGGGGCTTGTCCTACAATGAGCAGTTCTTC
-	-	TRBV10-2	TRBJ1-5	CASNVGSNQPQHF	TGCGCCAGCAACGTAGGTAGCAATCAGCCCCAGCATTTT
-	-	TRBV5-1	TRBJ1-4	CASSLVGEGGEKLFF	TGCGCCAGCAGCTTGGTGGGGGAGGGCGGTGAAAAACTGTTTTTT
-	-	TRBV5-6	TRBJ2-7	CASSRRDYEQYF	TGTGCCAGCAGCCGGCGTGACTACGAGCAGTACTTC
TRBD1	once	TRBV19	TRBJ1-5	CASSIVWQGGQPQHF	TGTGCCAGTAGTATAGTGTGGCAGGGGGGGCAGCCCCAGCATTTT
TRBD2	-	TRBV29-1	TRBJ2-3	CSARTSGTFTDTQYF	TGCAGCGCCCGGACTAGCGGGACCTTCACAGATACGCAGTATTTT
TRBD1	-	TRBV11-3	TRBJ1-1	CASSFVDRESRDTEAFF	TGTGCCAGCAGCTTCGTCGACAGGGAGAGTAGGGACACTGAAGCTTTCTTT
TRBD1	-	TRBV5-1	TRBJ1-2	CASSPQTGNGYTF	TGCGCCAGCAGCCCGCAGACAGGGAATGGCTACACCTTC
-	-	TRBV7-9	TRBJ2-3	CASSPHGGAPRGTDTQYF	TGTGCCAGCAGCCCCCATGGGGGGGCCCCGCGGGGCACAGATACGCAGTATTTT
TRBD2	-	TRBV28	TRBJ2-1	CASSLLAGRHSVQFF	TGTGCCAGCAGTTTACTAGCGGGGCGACATTCGGTGCAGTTCTTC
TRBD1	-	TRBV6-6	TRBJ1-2	CASSGQGFSYGYTF	TGTGCCAGCAGTGGACAGGGGTTTAGCTATGGCTACACCTTC
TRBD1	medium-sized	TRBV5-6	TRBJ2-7	CASSLEDRVPSYEQYF	TGTGCCAGCAGCTTGGAAGACAGGGTTCCTTCCTACGAGCAGTACTTC
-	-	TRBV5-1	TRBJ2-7	CASSLVQATYEQYF	TGCGCCAGCAGCTTGGTACAGGCAACCTACGAGCAGTACTTC
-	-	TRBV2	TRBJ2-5	CASAGTGETQYF	TGTGCCAGCGCCGGGACGGGAGAGACCCAGTACTTC
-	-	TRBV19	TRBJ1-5	CASSIGGVNQPQHF	TGTGCCAGTAGTATTGGGGGGGTTAATCAGCCCCAGCATTTT
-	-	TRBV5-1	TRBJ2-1	CASSPQGDSYNEQFF	TGCGCCAGCAGCCCGCAGGGTGACTCCTACAATGAGCAGTTCTTC
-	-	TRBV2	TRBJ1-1	CASSEVGGGTEAFF	TGTGCCAGCAGTGAAGTAGGGGGAGGGACTGAAGCTTTCTTT
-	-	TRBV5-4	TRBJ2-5	CASSRTEPETQYF	TGTGCCAGCAGCCGGACAGAACCAGAGACCCAGTACTTC
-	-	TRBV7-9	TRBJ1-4	CASSVHFTNEKLFF	TGTGCCAGCAGCGTACACTTCACTAATGAAAAACTGTTTTTT
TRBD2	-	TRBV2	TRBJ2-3	CASRKLAGHTDTQYF	TGTGCCAGCAGAAAACTAGCGGGCCACACAGATACGCAGTATTTT
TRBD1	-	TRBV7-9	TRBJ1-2	CASSYEQGYGYTF	TGTGCCAGCAGCTACGAACAGGGGTATGGCTACACCTTC
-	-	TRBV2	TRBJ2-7	CASSEQRWYF	TGTGCCAGCAGTGAACAGCGATGGTACTTC
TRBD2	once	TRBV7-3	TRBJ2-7	CASSLTGLAVYEQYF	TGTGCCAGCAGCTTAACAGGGCTAGCGGTTTACGAGCAGTACTTC
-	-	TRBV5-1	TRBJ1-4	CASRRAFNEKLFF	TGCGCCAGCAGAAGAGCTTTTAATGAAAAACTGTTTTTT
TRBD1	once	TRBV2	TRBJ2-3	CASSEAGQGADTQYF	TGTGCCAGCAGTGAAGCGGGACAGGGCGCAGATACGCAGTATTTT
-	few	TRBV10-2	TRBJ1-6	CASSEGFSPLHF	TGCGCCAGCAGCGAGGGATTTTCACCCCTCCACTTT
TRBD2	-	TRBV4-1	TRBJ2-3	CASRLADSRLATDTQYF	TGCGCCAGTCGACTAGCGGACTCCCGCCTTGCCACAGATACGCAGTATTTT
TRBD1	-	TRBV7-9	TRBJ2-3	CASSSPFVGTGADTQYF	TGTGCCAGCAGCTCCCCGTTTGTGGGGACAGGGGCGGATACGCAGTATTTT
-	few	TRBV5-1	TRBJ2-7	CASTGADGSYEQYF	TGCGCCAGCACTGGGGCGGACGGCTCCTACGAGCAGTACTTC
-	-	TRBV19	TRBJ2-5	CASSNKAGTLETQYF	TGTGCCAGTAGTAACAAGGCGGGTACGCTGGAGACCCAGTACTTC